This T cell receptor beta chain emerged from a study of T-cell memory formation after mild COVID-19. Study information: Most TCR clusters belonged to a single donor.

TCRdb ran MiXCR on the 5' RACE reads and lists one entry per CDR3 protein. Of approximately 340,000 distinct CDR3 sequences listed, 13% are singletons. General study results and limits: Clones shrinking from day 15 to 85 showed even CD4/CD8 mixes; later expanders tilted CD4+. Shrinking CD4+ clones were chiefly CM and EM; CD8+ ones were chiefly EMRA. Certain responding clones were present in pre-infection memory, suggesting participation of cross-reactive memory.

This clonotype was detected only a few times. Its antigen is currently unknown. The junction had 13 bases not matched to a gene; V was cut back by 1 base and J by 7 bases. Germline V gene data show CDR1 as LGHNA and CDR2 as YSLEER. The CDR3 sequence is 18 residues long. The V gene is TRBV4-3, the J gene TRBJ2-2, with 9 positions matching TRBD2. The TCR was taken from a man aged 18 to 30 who had mild COVID-19 (a few samples of this study predate the infection). Cell type and time point are not known. The sample taken for sequencing was PBMCs or a T cell subset sorted from them (not recorded which). CDR3 sequence reads: CASSQVVGSGGLGGELFF. CDR3 nucleotide sequence: TGCGCCAGCAGCCAAGTGGTCGGTAGCGGGGGATTGGGCGGGGAGCTGTTTTTT.